This section outlines one TCR beta chain sequence together with its context. These data originate in a study of blood T cell repertoires in COVID-19. Looked up from germline, CDR1 is MNHEY and CDR2 is SMNVEV (reference sequence). The V and J ends lost 3 bases and 2 bases, in that order; junction bases with no gene match: 8. This CDR3 region has 16 residues. TCRdb keeps only in-frame clones here, not all; method: immunoSEQ multiplex PCR. The repertoire includes under 250,000 clones, roughly 83% of them detected once, and about 1.3% sits in the top ten. Source material: PBMCs or T cells enriched from blood (not recorded which). The receptor comes from a middle-aged woman with acute COVID-19. The chain combines TRBV27 with TRBJ1-2; the match to TRBD1 covers 8 bases. In nucleotides, the CDR3 is TGTGCCAGCAGTTTCATAGGACAGGGCGTAAACTATGGCTACACCTTC. Its protein is CASSFIGQGVNYGYTF.